Listed below are T cell receptor beta chains from one sample, sequenced in a study of beta chain features in type 1 diabetes. The repertoire was sequenced with immunoSEQ multiplex PCR; TCRdb's copy has only in-frame clones and lacks some. The data contain more than 550,000 clones, over 13% of them singletons. Material: naive CD4+ T cells from blood. These receptors came from a man aged 18 to 30 with type 1 diabetes. Both conserved end residues are part of each CDR3. Size is omitted from some rows. Given values are once, few, many or a class for expanded clones.

CDR3aa: CASRRTGGVNEQFF; abundance: few; j_gene: TRBJ2-1; v_gene: TRBV6-1
CDR3aa: CASSTEGWGSYNEQFF; abundance: NA; j_gene: TRBJ2-1; v_gene: TRBV9
CDR3aa: CASSHPPGTYNEQFF; abundance: NA; j_gene: TRBJ2-1; v_gene: TRBV5-1
CDR3aa: CASSPSLAGQETQYF; abundance: NA; j_gene: TRBJ2-5; v_gene: TRBV7-9
CDR3aa: CAINQVDNEQFF; abundance: NA; j_gene: TRBJ2-1; v_gene: TRBV10-3
CDR3aa: CASSPLPQLGGYEQYF; abundance: NA; j_gene: TRBJ2-7; v_gene: TRBV13
CDR3aa: CSVEPRAFQGSSYEQYF; abundance: few; j_gene: TRBJ2-7; v_gene: TRBV29-1
CDR3aa: CASRSPGQGNTEAFF; abundance: once; j_gene: TRBJ1-1; v_gene: TRBV12-2
CDR3aa: CTSSHIPGGRAGTDTQYF; abundance: NA; j_gene: TRBJ2-3; v_gene: TRBV1
CDR3aa: CSGEDRGRGGTQYF; abundance: NA; j_gene: TRBJ2-3; v_gene: TRBV29-1
CDR3aa: CAWSVLGNQPQHF; abundance: few; j_gene: TRBJ1-5; v_gene: TRBV30
CDR3aa: CAWRPGQLNEKLFF; abundance: few; j_gene: TRBJ1-4; v_gene: TRBV30
CDR3aa: CASRTPRAPESPLHF; abundance: few; j_gene: TRBJ1-6; v_gene: TRBV9
CDR3aa: CASSVLAGDQTDTQYF; abundance: NA; j_gene: TRBJ2-3; v_gene: TRBV9
CDR3aa: CASSSKTGASYGYTF; abundance: few; j_gene: TRBJ1-2; v_gene: TRBV7-3
CDR3aa: CAWGVGYEQYF; abundance: NA; j_gene: TRBJ2-7; v_gene: TRBV30
CDR3aa: CSAARGTQYF; abundance: NA; j_gene: TRBJ2-5; v_gene: TRBV20-1
CDR3aa: CASSLQEPVSYGYTF; abundance: few; j_gene: TRBJ1-2; v_gene: TRBV5-1
CDR3aa: CASSQGGTSGGGETQYF; abundance: NA; j_gene: TRBJ2-5; v_gene: TRBV4-2
CDR3aa: CAWVGPVEAFF; abundance: NA; j_gene: TRBJ1-1; v_gene: TRBV30
CDR3aa: CAWSRGLAGVYEQFF; abundance: few; j_gene: TRBJ2-1; v_gene: TRBV30
CDR3aa: CAWSGTGGEQYF; abundance: NA; j_gene: TRBJ2-7; v_gene: TRBV30
CDR3aa: CSVVNFNQETQYF; abundance: NA; j_gene: TRBJ2-5; v_gene: TRBV29-1
CDR3aa: CAWQGAGTDTQYF; abundance: NA; j_gene: TRBJ2-3; v_gene: TRBV30
CDR3aa: CASQRQGAQKTQYF; abundance: NA; j_gene: TRBJ2-5; v_gene: TRBV28
CDR3aa: CASSVQLAGSQETQYF; abundance: NA; j_gene: TRBJ2-5; v_gene: TRBV6-4
CDR3aa: CASSQWGVQPQHF; abundance: few; j_gene: TRBJ1-5; v_gene: TRBV4-1
CDR3aa: CSVATVTNTGELFF; abundance: NA; j_gene: TRBJ2-2; v_gene: TRBV29-1
CDR3aa: CASSLAWGGAEAFF; abundance: NA; j_gene: TRBJ1-1; v_gene: TRBV7-2
CDR3aa: CAWGLRGANVLTF; abundance: NA; j_gene: TRBJ2-6; v_gene: TRBV30
CDR3aa: CASSSNRARPNEKLFF; abundance: few; j_gene: TRBJ1-4; v_gene: TRBV7-8
CDR3aa: CAISEGGGAWEQYF; abundance: few; j_gene: TRBJ2-7; v_gene: TRBV10-3
CDR3aa: CASSRVGATGANVLTF; abundance: NA; j_gene: TRBJ2-6; v_gene: TRBV4-3
CDR3aa: CASRSSGSSYEQYF; abundance: few; j_gene: TRBJ2-7; v_gene: TRBV7-9
CDR3aa: CASSYLSTGSAPLHF; abundance: NA; j_gene: TRBJ1-6; v_gene: TRBV6-5
CDR3aa: CASSQALIAGGGSYNEQFF; abundance: few; j_gene: TRBJ2-1; v_gene: TRBV4-1
CDR3aa: CASSLFQNRGAGQETQYF; abundance: NA; j_gene: TRBJ2-5; v_gene: TRBV28
CDR3aa: CASSQAQGSTYEQYF; abundance: few; j_gene: TRBJ2-7; v_gene: TRBV14